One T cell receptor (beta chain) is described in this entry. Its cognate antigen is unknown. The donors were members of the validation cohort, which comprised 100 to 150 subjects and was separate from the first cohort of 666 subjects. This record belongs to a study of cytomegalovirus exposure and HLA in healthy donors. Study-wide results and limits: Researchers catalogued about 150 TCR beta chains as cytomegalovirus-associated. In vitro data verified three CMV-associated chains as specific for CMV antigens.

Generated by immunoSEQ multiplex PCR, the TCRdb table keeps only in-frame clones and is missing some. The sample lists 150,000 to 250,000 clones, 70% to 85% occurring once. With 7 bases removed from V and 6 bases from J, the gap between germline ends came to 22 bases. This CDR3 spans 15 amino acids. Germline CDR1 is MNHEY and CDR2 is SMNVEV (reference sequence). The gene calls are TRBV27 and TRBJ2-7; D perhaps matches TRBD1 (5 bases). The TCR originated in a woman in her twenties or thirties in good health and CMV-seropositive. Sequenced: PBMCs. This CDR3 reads CASTTLDRFPSEQYF. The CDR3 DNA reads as TGTGCCAGCACGACGCTCGACAGATTCCCTTCCGAGCAGTACTTC.